Each of the 21 T cell receptor beta chains below was sequenced from the same sample in a study of CD8+CD57+ T cells in acquired aplastic anemia. TCR beta VDJ and CDR3 profiling used genomic DNA as template. TCRdb processed the reads anew with MiXCR; each CDR3 protein has one entry. The table includes just over 200,000 distinct CDR3 sequences, about 62% detected once. Patients picked for sequencing had shown CD8+CD57+ cell expansion detected by flow cytometry. The sequencing sample was made of sorted CD4+, CD8+, or CD8+CD57+ T cells (not recorded which) from PBMCs. The receptors come from a human donor with aplastic anemia.

In this sample, this clonotype turned up a few times. V usage is TRBV20-1 and J usage is TRBJ1-6; tentatively, D is TRBD1 (5 bases). This CDR3 has 13 residues. The germline V gene has CDR1 DFQATT and CDR2 SNEGSKA (reference sequence). Trimming took off 2 bases at V and 10 bases at J, with 12 bases between the two ends. In DNA, the CDR3 is TGCAGTGCTAGAAGCTTCAGGGACTCACCCCTCCACTTT. Translating it yields CSARSFRDSPLHF.

This clonotype was recorded at least ten times. The chain is built from TRBV7-6 and TRBJ2-7, with D tentatively TRBD2 (5 bases). The germline gives CDR1 SGHVS, CDR2 FNYEAQ. Trimming stripped 2 bases from V and 7 bases from J, with 12 bases between. The CDR3 covers 13 residues. In nucleotides, the CDR3 is TGTGCCAGCAGCTTACTCCGGGATCCAGAGCAGTACTTC. Protein: CASSLLRDPEQYF.

In the case of this clonotype: A junction boundary mismatches the germline segment, possibly from a read error. The chain links TRBV5-1 to TRBJ1-4; the D is unclear. CDR1 and CDR2 (germline): SGHRS, YFSETQ. The CDR3 spans 12 residues. CDR3 sequence reads: CASMTSNEKLFF. Written as DNA, the CDR3 is TGTGCCAGCATGACAAGTAATGAAAAACTGTTTTTT.

This rearrangement joins TRBV11-2 to TRBJ2-5; TRBD2 agrees at 12 bases. CDR3 length: 16 residues. Germline V gene sequence: CDR1 SGHAT, CDR2 FQNNGV. Trimming removed 1 base from V and 4 bases from J; junction bases left unmatched: 4. CDR3 DNA: TGTGCCAGCAGCTTAGCACTAGCGGGAGGCGGAGAGACCCAGTACTTC. The encoded protein is CASSLALAGGGETQYF.

Points on this clonotype: In this CDR3 the conserved last residue, phenylalanine or tryptophan, is missing, so a read error is likely. The chain employs TRBV10-3 and TRBJ2-1, with D possibly matching TRBD1 (6 bases). The CDR3 consists of 13 residues. Germline-derived CDR1 and CDR2 are ENHRY and SYGVKD. The V end was cut by 2 bases, the J end by 4 bases, with 6 bases between. CDR3 sequence reads: CAISEQGYNEQFL. The CDR3 DNA reads TGTGCCATCAGTGAGCAGGGGTACAATGAGCAGTTCCTC.

The V and J genes are TRBV7-6 and TRBJ2-5; 10 nucleotides agree with TRBD2. Germline trimming cut 1 base from V and 5 bases from J; bases unmatched to any gene: 7. This CDR3 comprises 16 residues. Germline loops: CDR1 SGHVS, CDR2 FNYEAQ. The CDR3 coding sequence is TGTGCCAGCAGCTTAGACGCTAGCGGGGGATCGGAGACCCAGTACTTC. Its translation: CASSLDASGGSETQYF.

The chain has TRBV29-1 and TRBJ1-2; D is uncertain. V shed 0 bases and J shed 4 bases, with 18 bases lying between them. Germline CDR1 is SQVTM and CDR2 is ANQGSEA. The CDR3 spans 16 residues. CDR3 in amino acids: CSVEEAGLFMVYGYTF. CDR3 nucleotide sequence: TGCAGCGTTGAAGAAGCGGGTCTTTTCATGGTCTATGGCTACACCTTC.

This clonotype was observed at least ten times. J is TRBJ1-6 and V is TRBV7-9; D remains ambiguous. There are 16 residues in the CDR3. Trimming shortened V by 1 base and J by 6 bases, and 13 bases separated the two germline ends. CDR1 is SEHNR and CDR2 is FQNEAQ in the germline V gene (reference sequence). The CDR3 DNA is TGTGCCAGCAGCTTAGACAGTGAAGTACTTAATTCACCCCTCCACTTT. It is translated as CASSLDSEVLNSPLHF. The full variable domain, rest sourced from reference TRBV7-9 and TRBJ1-6, is DTGVSQNPRHKITKRGQNVTFRCDPISEHNRLYWYRQTLGQGPEFLTYFQNEAQLEKSRLLSDRFSAERPKGSFSTLEIQRTEQGDSAMYLCASSLDSEVLNSPLHFGNGTRLTVT.

J is TRBJ1-1 and V is TRBV7-9; a possible D gene is TRBD1 (5 bases). V dropped 5 bases and J dropped 12 bases, with 16 bases sitting between them. Germline CDR1 and CDR2: SEHNR and FQNEAQ (reference sequence). The CDR3 length is 12 residues. This CDR3 is CASSEGPWRTFF. In DNA form, the CDR3 reads TGTGCCAGCAGCGAGGGACCCTGGCGGACTTTCTTT.

J is TRBJ2-7 and V is TRBV7-8; 10 nucleotides agree with TRBD2. CDR3 length equals 15 residues. Germline V gene lookup returns CDR1 SGHVS and CDR2 FQNEAQ. The junction had 5 bases not matched to a gene; V was cut back by 0 bases and J by 6 bases. CDR3 amino acids: CASSLALAGVGEQYF. CDR3 coding DNA: TGTGCCAGCAGCTTAGCCCTAGCGGGAGTTGGCGAGCAGTACTTC.

The chain links TRBV7-9 to TRBJ1-1, with D uncertain. CDR3 length: 15 residues. CDR1 is SEHNR, CDR2 FQNEAQ, per germline (reference sequence). The V end was cut by 1 base, the J end by 3 bases, with 12 bases between. CDR3 coding DNA: TGTGCCAGCAGCTTAGAGGGTCGGTACTACACTGAAGCTTTCTTT. Amino acid sequence: CASSLEGRYYTEAFF.

The rearrangement joins TRBV2 to TRBJ2-7; TRBD1 might be the D (6 bases). This CDR3 comprises 13 residues. The V gene's germline CDR1 is SNHLY and CDR2 FYNNEI. Trimming took 3 bases from V and 5 from J, leaving 11 bases between them. The CDR3 DNA reads as TGTGCCAGCAGTGACAGGGGATTGGACGAGCAGTACTTC. Its translation is CASSDRGLDEQYF.

This clonotype was seen a few times. The chain uses TRBV28 and TRBJ1-1; possibly TRBD1 for D (5 bases). The germline gives CDR1 MDHEN, CDR2 SYDVKM. V was shortened by 6 bases and J by 1 base, with 9 bases between the two germline ends. This CDR3 region has 13 residues. CDR3 in DNA: TGTGCCAGCAGAGAAACAGGGAACACTGAAGCTTTCTTT. It codes for CASRETGNTEAFF.

The chain has TRBV19 and TRBJ2-7; D is undetermined. Germline CDR1 and CDR2: LNHDA and SQIVND (reference sequence). Between the trimmed V and J ends, which lost 6 bases and 2 bases, there was a span of 14 bases. CDR3 length: 14 amino acids. The CDR3 loop is CASRPQDGTYEQYF. The CDR3 DNA follows: TGTGCCAGTAGACCACAAGACGGTACCTACGAGCAGTACTTC.

As to this clonotype: A read error may produce the germline difference seen at one junction end. The genes are TRBV5-1 and TRBJ2-7, with TRBD1 identical over 7 bases. Germline V gene data show CDR1 as SGHRS and CDR2 as YFSETQ. This CDR3 has 15 residues. This chain's CDR3 is CASSVTGTETYEQYF. The CDR3 nucleotides read TGTGCCAGCAGCGTAACCGGGACAGAGACCTACGAGCAGTACTTC. Supplemented by reference TRBV5-1 and TRBJ2-7, the full variable domain reads KAGVTQTPRYLIKTRGQQVTLSCSPISGHRSVSWYQQTPGQGLQFLFEYFSETQRNKGNFPGRFSGRQFSNSRSEMNVSTLELGDSALYLCASSVTGTETYEQYFGPGTRLTVT.

This chain uses TRBV7-9 with TRBJ2-7; 15 bases match TRBD2. The J segment lost 0 bases and the V segment lost 7 bases, leaving 10 bases of the junction unmatched. Germline loops: CDR1 SEHNR, CDR2 FQNEAQ (reference sequence). This CDR3 is 18 amino acids long. This chain's CDR3 is CASILQGTSGGSSYEQYF. As DNA, the CDR3 is TGTGCCAGCATCCTCCAAGGGACTAGCGGGGGGAGCTCCTACGAGCAGTACTTC.

The rearrangement links TRBV20-1 to TRBJ2-6, with D possibly TRBD1 on 5 matching bases. Trimming cost V 5 bases and J 1 base, with 12 bases left between them. The CDR3 loop spans 15 amino acids. The germline V gene has CDR1 DFQATT and CDR2 SNEGSKA (reference sequence). CDR3 amino acids: CSAHPPGSGANVLTF. CDR3 in DNA: TGCAGTGCTCATCCTCCAGGGTCTGGGGCCAACGTCCTGACTTTC.

In its sample, this clonotype was seen a few times. The chain carries TRBV7-6 and TRBJ2-7, with TRBD1 matching 7 bases. The ends lost 0 bases at V and 5 bases at J; junction bases unmatched: 1. Germline CDR1 SGHVS, CDR2 FNYEAQ. CDR3 length: 13 residues. The CDR3 spells CASSLAGQDEQYF. The CDR3 DNA is TGTGCCAGCAGCTTAGCCGGACAGGACGAGCAGTACTTC.

V usage is TRBV7-9 and J usage is TRBJ2-7; D may be TRBD2 (5 bases). The V gene lost 10 bases and the J gene lost 3 bases, with 16 bases spanning the gap. The CDR3 covers 13 residues. The germline CDR1 and CDR2 sequences are SEHNR and FQNEAQ (reference sequence). The CDR3 nucleotides read TGTGCCAACTTGGACTTGAAAGACTACGAGCAGTACTTC. It translates to CANLDLKDYEQYF.

This clonotype was found once. The genes are TRBV29-1 and TRBJ1-1, with a weak D call TRBD1 (6 bases). Germline V gene sequence: CDR1 SQVTM, CDR2 ANQGSEA. This CDR3 is 13 amino acids long. The V end lost 5 bases, the J end lost 1 base, and 11 bases lay between the germline ends. The CDR3 sequence is CSVSGQPNTEAFF. CDR3 DNA: TGCAGCGTTAGCGGACAGCCGAACACTGAAGCTTTCTTT.

The chain is built from TRBV6-5 and TRBJ2-7, with a tentative D call TRBD1 (6 bases). Germline CDR1 and CDR2: MNHEY and SVGAGI. The CDR3 loop spans 15 amino acids. The germline V and J ends were trimmed by 5 bases and 5 bases, with 19 bases remaining between them. The CDR3: CASSRGTSPYDEQYF. The CDR3 nucleotides are TGTGCCAGCAGTAGAGGGACATCCCCGTACGACGAGCAGTACTTC.